The 2 T cell receptor beta chains in this list originate from one sample, sequenced in a study of CD8 T cells in ankylosing spondylitis. Findings and limits, study-wide: Among TCR beta sequences, a motif of several highly homologous variants appeared characteristic of ankylosing spondylitis blood.

The antigens these receptors bind are not known. TCRdb re-called the 5' RACE reads with MiXCR, one entry per CDR3 protein. The sample gives about 500,000 distinct CDR3 sequences, roughly 13% of which show up once; 6.8% is in the top ten. Specimen: blood, either unsorted or a sorted T cell fraction (not recorded which). These TCRs come from a male donor with ankylosing spondylitis.

This clonotype was seen a handful of times. The V call is TRBV11-2, the J call TRBJ2-7, with D possibly being TRBD2 (5 bases). The CDR3 has 13 amino acids. Germline CDR1 and CDR2: SGHAT and FQNNGV. V was cut by 0 bases and J by 7 bases, with 10 bases left in between. The CDR3 loop is CASSLDREREQYF. The CDR3 nucleotides read TGTGCCAGCAGCTTAGATAGGGAGAGGGAGCAGTACTTC. The full variable domain, in which reference TRBV11-2 and TRBJ2-7 provide the parts outside the CDR3, is EAGVAQSPRYKIIEKRQSVAFWCNPISGHATLYWYQQILGQGPKLLIQFQNNGVVDDSQLPKDRFSAERLKGVDSTLKIQPAKLEDSAVYLCASSLDREREQYFGPGTRLTVT.

This clonotype was recorded a few times. This rearrangement joins TRBV3-1 to TRBJ2-7; 8 positions agree with TRBD2. J lost 7 bases, V lost 5 bases, and 10 bases had no gene match. Germline CDR1 LGHDT, CDR2 YNNKEL (reference sequence). CDR3 length equals 14 residues. The CDR3 DNA reads TGTGCCAGCAGCTTCCAAGCGGGAGTGCGAGAGCAGTACTTC. The encoded protein is CASSFQAGVREQYF.